Sequencing of this T cell receptor beta chain was carried out in a study of T cell changes during pregnancy in multiple sclerosis. This table comes from immunoSEQ multiplex PCR, and its TCRdb copy is limited to in-frame clones, with some not included. The sample yields about 110,000 clones, approximately 90% seen once. The germline V gene has CDR1 SGHVS and CDR2 FNYEAQ. Germline trimming cut 5 bases from V and 6 bases from J; bases unmatched to any gene: 10. CDR3 length: 16 residues. V is TRBV7-6 and J is TRBJ2-1; 10 nucleotides agree with TRBD2. The receptor's source is a female donor in good health, enrolled as a control in a pregnancy study. This specimen was peripheral blood, taken in the third trimester of pregnancy. The CDR3 DNA reads TGTGCCAGCAGCCCCGCCGGAGCGGGGGGGCGCAATGAGCAGTTCTTC. As protein: CASSPAGAGGRNEQFF.